The subject of this entry is one T cell receptor beta chain. As handled by the study authors: Amplification with reference gene primers provided the estimates of nucleated cell counts. Repertoires were generated with immunoSEQ multiplex PCR, while TCRdb's copy carries only in-frame clones and drops some. That table furnishes V, J and clone size, whereas the DNA furnished D and trimming. The data hold 150,000 to 200,000 clones, with around four fifths observed a single time. The sample comes from a study of blood T cell repertoires in COVID-19. The trim removed 4 bases at V and 3 bases at J, leaving 14 bases unmatched. The germline V gene encodes CDR1 LNHDA and CDR2 SQIVND (reference sequence). The CDR3 is 19 amino acids.

V and J are TRBV19 and TRBJ2-3, with 12 positions matching TRBD2. This TCR was recovered from a woman aged 50 to 65 who had recovered from COVID-19. Sample: PBMCs or T cells enriched from blood (not recorded which). Here the CDR3 reads CASSNERGLAGGPTDTQYF. The CDR3 DNA sequence: TGTGCCAGTAGTAACGAACGAGGGCTAGCGGGAGGGCCTACAGATACGCAGTATTTT.